This T cell receptor (beta chain) was identified in a study of CD8 T cells in Susac syndrome. Sequencing targeted TCR beta in T cells from blood (CD8+ and CD4+). It was healthy donors who served as the controls, matched for age and sex. It was negative isolation that provided the CD8+ and CD4+ T cells, whereas TEMRA cells were enriched by FACS. Reverse transcription of roughly 0.5 to 1 ug RNA was carried out with random hexamers. Amplification of the TCR beta CDR3 was carried out by immunoSEQ multiplex PCR, which spanned a total of 54 Vbeta and 13 Jbeta segments. TCRdb processed the immunoSEQ multiplex PCR reads anew with MiXCR; each CDR3 protein has one entry. The profile shows approximately 160,000 distinct CDR3 sequences, around 93% of them singletons. Per the germline V gene, CDR1 is MNHNY and CDR2 is SVGAGI (reference sequence). The length of the CDR3 is 14 residues. With 3 bases removed from V and 0 bases from J, the gap between germline ends came to 6 bases.

The J gene is TRBJ1-5, the V gene TRBV6-6; unclear D gene. This receptor was taken from a human donor in good health. Sequencing was carried out using CD4+ T cells from PBMCs. CDR3 loop: CASSYSYSNQPQHF. DNA of the CDR3: TGTGCCAGCAGTTATAGTTATAGCAATCAGCCCCAGCATTTT.